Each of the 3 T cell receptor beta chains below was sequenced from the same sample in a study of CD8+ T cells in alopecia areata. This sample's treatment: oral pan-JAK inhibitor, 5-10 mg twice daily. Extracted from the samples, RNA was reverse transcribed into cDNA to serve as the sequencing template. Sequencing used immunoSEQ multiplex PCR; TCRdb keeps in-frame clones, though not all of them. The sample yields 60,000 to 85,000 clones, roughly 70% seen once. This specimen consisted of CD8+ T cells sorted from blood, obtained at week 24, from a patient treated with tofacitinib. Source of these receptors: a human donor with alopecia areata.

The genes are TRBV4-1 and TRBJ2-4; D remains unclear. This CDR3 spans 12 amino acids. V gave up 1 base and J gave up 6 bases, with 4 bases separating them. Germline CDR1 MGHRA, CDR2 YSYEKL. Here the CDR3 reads CASSQVVNIQYF. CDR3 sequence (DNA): TGCGCCAGCAGCCAAGTAGTAAACATTCAGTACTTC.

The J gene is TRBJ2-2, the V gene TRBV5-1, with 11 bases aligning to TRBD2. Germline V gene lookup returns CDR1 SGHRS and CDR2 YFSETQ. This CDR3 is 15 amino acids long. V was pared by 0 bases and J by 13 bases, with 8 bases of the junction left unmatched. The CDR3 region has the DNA TGCGCCAGCAGCTTGGCCGCGGCTAGCGGGAGGATGCTGTTTTTT. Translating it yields CASSLAAASGRMLFF.

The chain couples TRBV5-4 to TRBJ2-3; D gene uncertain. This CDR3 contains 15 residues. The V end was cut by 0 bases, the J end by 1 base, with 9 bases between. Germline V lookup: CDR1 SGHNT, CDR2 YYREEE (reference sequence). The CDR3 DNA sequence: TGTGCCAGCAGCTTGGTCCTAGTCGGCACAGATACGCAGTATTTT. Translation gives CASSLVLVGTDTQYF.